This T cell receptor beta chain was sequenced for a study of naive and memory T cell subsets. This sample's treatment: skin biopsy from PPD injection site in Mantoux-positive individual. An oligonucleotide containing a UMI was ligated to the 3' end of TCR cDNA. Cells were not sorted; total RNA input targeted 1 to 1000 ng. Trimming removed 1 base from V and 4 bases from J; junction bases left unmatched: 10. CDR1 and CDR2 from the germline V gene are SGHDN and FVKESK. The CDR3 has 18 residues. Worth noting for this clonotype: As yet, its antigen is unknown.

Ligated cDNA underwent four rounds of PCR with nested alpha and beta constant region primers and SP2. Blood and skin TCR RNA was reverse transcribed with alpha and beta constant primers. Via MiXCR, TCRdb re-called the UMI-ligation and nested PCR reads, giving one row per CDR3 protein. The sample has some 40,000 distinct CDR3 sequences, 8% to 13% seen once. Overall study results and limits: Far more TCRs reportedly came from tuberculin skin test site biopsies.

The sequenced sample was skin, obtained from a tuberculin skin test site. The chain joins TRBV14 to TRBJ1-5; 10 positions match TRBD1. This TCR derives from an adult in good health. The CDR3, as DNA: TGTGCCAGCAGCCAAGCCGCCGGGACAGGGGATAGGAATCAGCCCCAGCATTTT. It specifies CASSQAAGTGDRNQPQHF.